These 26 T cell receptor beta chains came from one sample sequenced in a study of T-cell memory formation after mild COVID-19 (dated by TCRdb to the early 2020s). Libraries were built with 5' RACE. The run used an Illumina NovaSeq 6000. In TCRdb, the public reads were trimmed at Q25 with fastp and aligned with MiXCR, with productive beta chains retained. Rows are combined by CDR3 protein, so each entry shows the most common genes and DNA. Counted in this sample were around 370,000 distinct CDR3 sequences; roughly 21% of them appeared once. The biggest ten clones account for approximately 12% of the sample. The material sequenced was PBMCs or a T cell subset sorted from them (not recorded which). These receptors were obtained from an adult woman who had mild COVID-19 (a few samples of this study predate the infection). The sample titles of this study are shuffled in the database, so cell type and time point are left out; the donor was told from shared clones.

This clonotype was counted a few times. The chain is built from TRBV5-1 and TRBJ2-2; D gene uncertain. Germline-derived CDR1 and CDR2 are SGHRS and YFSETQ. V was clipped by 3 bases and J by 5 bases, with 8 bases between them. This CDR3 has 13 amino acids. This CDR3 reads CASSSIGTGELFF. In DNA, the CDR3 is TGCGCCAGCAGCTCGATAGGGACCGGGGAGCTGTTTTTT.

CDR3 sequence reads: CATSDFRARSGDTQYF. CDR3 bases: TGTGCCACCAGTGACTTCCGGGCCAGATCTGGAGATACGCAGTATTTT. V is TRBV24-1 and J is TRBJ2-3; D is unclear. The ends were cut back, 4 bases at V and 5 bases at J, with 18 bases in the middle. The CDR3 length is 16 residues. Germline V gives CDR1 KGHDR, CDR2 SFDVKD.

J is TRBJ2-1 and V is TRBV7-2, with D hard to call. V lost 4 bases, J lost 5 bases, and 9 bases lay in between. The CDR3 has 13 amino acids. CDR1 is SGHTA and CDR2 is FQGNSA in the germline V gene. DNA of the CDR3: TGTGCCAGCAGCTCGACTTACGACAATGAGCAGTTCTTC. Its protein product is CASSSTYDNEQFF.

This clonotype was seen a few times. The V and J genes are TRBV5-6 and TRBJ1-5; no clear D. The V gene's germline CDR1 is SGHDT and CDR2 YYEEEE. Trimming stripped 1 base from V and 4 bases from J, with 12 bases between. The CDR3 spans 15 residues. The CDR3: CASSLRQAANQPQHF. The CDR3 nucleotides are TGTGCCAGCAGCTTGAGGCAGGCAGCTAATCAGCCCCAGCATTTT.

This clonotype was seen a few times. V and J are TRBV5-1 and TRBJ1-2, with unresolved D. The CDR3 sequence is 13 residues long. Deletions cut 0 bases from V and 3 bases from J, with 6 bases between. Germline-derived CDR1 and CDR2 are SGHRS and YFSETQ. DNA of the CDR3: TGCGCCAGCAGCTTGGAGGACTACTATGGCTACACCTTC. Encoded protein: CASSLEDYYGYTF.

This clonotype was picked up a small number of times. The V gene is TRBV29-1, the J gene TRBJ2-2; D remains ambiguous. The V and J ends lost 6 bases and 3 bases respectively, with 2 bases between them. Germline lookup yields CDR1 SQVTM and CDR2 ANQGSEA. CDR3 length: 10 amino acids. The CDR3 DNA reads TGCAGCGTCGACACCGGGGAGCTGTTTTTT. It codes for CSVDTGELFF.

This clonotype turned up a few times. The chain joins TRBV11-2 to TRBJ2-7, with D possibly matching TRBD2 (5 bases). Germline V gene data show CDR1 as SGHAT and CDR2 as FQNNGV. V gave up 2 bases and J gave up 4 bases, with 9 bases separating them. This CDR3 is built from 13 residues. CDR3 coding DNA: TGTGCCAGCAGCTTACTAGCTAGGTACGAGCAGTACTTC. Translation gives CASSLLARYEQYF. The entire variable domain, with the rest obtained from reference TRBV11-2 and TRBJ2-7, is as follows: EAGVAQSPRYKIIEKRQSVAFWCNPISGHATLYWYQQILGQGPKLLIQFQNNGVVDDSQLPKDRFSAERLKGVDSTLKIQPAKLEDSAVYLCASSLLARYEQYFGPGTRLTVT.

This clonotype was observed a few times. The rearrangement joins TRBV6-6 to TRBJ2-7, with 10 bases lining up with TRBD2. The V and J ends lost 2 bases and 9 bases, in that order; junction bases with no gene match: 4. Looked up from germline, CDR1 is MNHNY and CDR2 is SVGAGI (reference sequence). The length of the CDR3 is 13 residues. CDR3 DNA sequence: TGTGCCAGCAGTTACGGGACTAGCGAAAGGCAGTACTTC. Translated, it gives CASSYGTSERQYF.

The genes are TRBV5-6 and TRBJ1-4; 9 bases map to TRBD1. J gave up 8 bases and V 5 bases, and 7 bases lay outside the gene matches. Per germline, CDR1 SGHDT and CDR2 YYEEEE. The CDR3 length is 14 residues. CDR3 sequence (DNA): TGTGCCAGCAGTTTAACAGGGGGCGAGGAAAAACTGTTTTTT. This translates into CASSLTGGEEKLFF. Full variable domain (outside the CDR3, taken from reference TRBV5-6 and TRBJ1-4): DAGVTQSPTHLIKTRGQQVTLRCSPKSGHDTVSWYQQALGQGPQFIFQYYEEEERQRGNFPDRFSGHQFPNYSSELNVNALLLGDSALYLCASSLTGGEEKLFFGSGTQLSVL.

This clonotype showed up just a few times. CDR3 sequence (DNA): TGTGCCACCACAGGCCGGGACAAGACGAGCAATGAGCAGTTCTTC. Translation gives CATTGRDKTSNEQFF. The genes are TRBV15 and TRBJ2-1; D is perhaps TRBD1 (6 bases). V lost 7 bases to trimming and J lost 6 bases, with 19 bases between them. There are 15 residues in the CDR3. Germline CDR1 reads LNHNV; CDR2 reads YYDKDF (reference sequence). Combining the CDR3 with reference TRBV15 and TRBJ2-1 gives the whole variable domain DAMVIQNPRYQVTQFGKPVTLSCSQTLNHNVMYWYQQKSSQAPKLLFHYYDKDFNNEADTPDNFQSRRPNTSFCFLDIRSPGLGDTAMYLCATTGRDKTSNEQFFGPGTRLTVL.

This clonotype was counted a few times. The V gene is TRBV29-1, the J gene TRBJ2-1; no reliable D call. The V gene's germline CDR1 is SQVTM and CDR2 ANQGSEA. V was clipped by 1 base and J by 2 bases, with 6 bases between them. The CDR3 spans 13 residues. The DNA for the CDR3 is TGCAGCGTTGAAGTAACCACCTACAATGAGCAGTTCTTC. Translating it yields CSVEVTTYNEQFF.

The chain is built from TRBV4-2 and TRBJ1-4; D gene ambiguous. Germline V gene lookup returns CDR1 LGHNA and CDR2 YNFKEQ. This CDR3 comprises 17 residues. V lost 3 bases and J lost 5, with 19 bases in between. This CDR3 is CASSHSGSGRPNEKLFF. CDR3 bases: TGTGCCAGCAGCCACAGCGGGTCGGGCAGGCCCAATGAAAAACTGTTTTTT.

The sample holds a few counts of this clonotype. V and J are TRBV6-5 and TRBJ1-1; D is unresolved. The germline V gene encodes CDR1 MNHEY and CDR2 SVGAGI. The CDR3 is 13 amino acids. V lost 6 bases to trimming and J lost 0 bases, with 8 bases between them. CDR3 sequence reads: CASSEAVNTEAFF. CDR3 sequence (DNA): TGTGCCAGCAGCGAGGCGGTGAACACTGAAGCTTTCTTT.

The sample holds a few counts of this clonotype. The CDR3 region has the DNA TGTGCCAGCAGCTTAGCCAGGGACTACGAGCAGTACTTC. It codes for CASSLARDYEQYF. The gene calls are TRBV7-2 and TRBJ2-7; the D gene is possibly TRBD1 (5 bases). V was pared by 0 bases and J by 3 bases, with 6 bases between. The CDR3 sequence is 13 residues long. Looked up from germline, CDR1 is SGHTA and CDR2 is FQGNSA. The whole variable domain, remainder taken from reference TRBV7-2 and TRBJ2-7, is GAGVSQSPSNKVTEKGKDVELRCDPISGHTALYWYRQSLGQGLEFLIYFQGNSAPDKSGLPSDRFSAERTGGSVSTLTIQRTQQEDSAVYLCASSLARDYEQYFGPGTRLTVT.

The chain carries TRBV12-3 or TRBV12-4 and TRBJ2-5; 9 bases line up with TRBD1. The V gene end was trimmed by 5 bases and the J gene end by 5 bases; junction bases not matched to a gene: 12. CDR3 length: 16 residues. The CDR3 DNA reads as TGTGCCAGCAGTGCGGGGACAGGGAAGACGTGGGAGACCCAGTACTTC. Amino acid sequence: CASSAGTGKTWETQYF.

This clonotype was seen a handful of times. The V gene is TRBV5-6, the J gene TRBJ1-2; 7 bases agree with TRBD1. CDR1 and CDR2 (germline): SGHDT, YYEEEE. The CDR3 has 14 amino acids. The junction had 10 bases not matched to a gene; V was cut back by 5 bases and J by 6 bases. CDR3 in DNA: TGTGCCAGCAGGGAAACAGGGGACGCGGATGGCTACACCTTC. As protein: CASRETGDADGYTF.

The CDR3 loop reads CASSQERGRGRSSYEQYF. The CDR3 DNA follows: TGCGCCAGCAGCCAAGAACGAGGCAGGGGAAGGAGCTCCTACGAGCAGTACTTC. The J gene is TRBJ2-7, the V gene TRBV4-1, with D possibly matching TRBD1 (6 bases). The V gene lost 0 bases and the J gene lost 0 bases, with 18 bases spanning the gap. Germline loops: CDR1 MGHRA, CDR2 YSYEKL. The length of the CDR3 is 18 residues.

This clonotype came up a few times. CDR3 loop: CASSASGKSYNEQFF. The CDR3 DNA sequence: TGTGCCAGCAGCGCTAGCGGCAAGTCTTACAATGAGCAGTTCTTC. V is TRBV9 and J is TRBJ2-1; 7 bases align to TRBD2. Trimming cost V 3 bases and J 4 bases; bases outside gene matches: 7. The length of the CDR3 is 15 residues. Per germline, CDR1 SGDLS and CDR2 YYNGEE. Full variable domain (rest looked up from reference TRBV9 and TRBJ2-1): DSGVTQTPKHLITATGQRVTLRCSPRSGDLSVYWYQQSLDQGLQFLIQYYNGEERAKGNILERFSAQQFPDLHSELNLSSLELGDSALYFCASSASGKSYNEQFFGPGTRLTVL.

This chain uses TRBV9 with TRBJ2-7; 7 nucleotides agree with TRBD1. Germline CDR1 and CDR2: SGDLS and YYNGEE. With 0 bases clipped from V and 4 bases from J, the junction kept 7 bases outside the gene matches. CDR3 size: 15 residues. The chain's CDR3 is CASSVGQGGLYEQYF. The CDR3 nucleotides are TGTGCCAGCAGCGTAGGTCAAGGGGGCTTGTACGAGCAGTACTTC.

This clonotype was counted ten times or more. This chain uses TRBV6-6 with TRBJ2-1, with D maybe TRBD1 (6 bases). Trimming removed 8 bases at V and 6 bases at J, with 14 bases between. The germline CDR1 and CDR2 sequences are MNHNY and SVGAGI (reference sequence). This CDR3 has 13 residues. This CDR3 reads CASRAGVSNEQFF. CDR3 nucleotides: TGTGCCAGCCGAGCAGGGGTGAGCAATGAGCAGTTCTTC.

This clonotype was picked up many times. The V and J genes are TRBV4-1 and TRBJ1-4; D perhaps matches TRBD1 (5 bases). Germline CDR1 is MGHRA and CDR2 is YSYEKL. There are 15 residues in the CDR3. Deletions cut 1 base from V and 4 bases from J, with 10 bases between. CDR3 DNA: TGCGCCAGCAGCCAAGGGTACGGGGGTAATGAAAAACTGTTTTTT. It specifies CASSQGYGGNEKLFF.

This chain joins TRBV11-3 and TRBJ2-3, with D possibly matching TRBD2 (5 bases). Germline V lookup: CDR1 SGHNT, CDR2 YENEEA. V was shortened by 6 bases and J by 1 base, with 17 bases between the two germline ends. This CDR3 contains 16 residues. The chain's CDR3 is CASRLVRGAGTDTQYF. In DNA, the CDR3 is TGTGCCAGCAGACTAGTACGTGGCGCCGGCACAGATACGCAGTATTTT.

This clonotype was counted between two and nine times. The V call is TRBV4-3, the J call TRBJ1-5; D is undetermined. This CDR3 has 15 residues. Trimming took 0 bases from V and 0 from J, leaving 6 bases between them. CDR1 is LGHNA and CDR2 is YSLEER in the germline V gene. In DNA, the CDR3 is TGCGCCAGCAGCCAAGACAGGTATAGCAATCAGCCCCAGCATTTT. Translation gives CASSQDRYSNQPQHF.

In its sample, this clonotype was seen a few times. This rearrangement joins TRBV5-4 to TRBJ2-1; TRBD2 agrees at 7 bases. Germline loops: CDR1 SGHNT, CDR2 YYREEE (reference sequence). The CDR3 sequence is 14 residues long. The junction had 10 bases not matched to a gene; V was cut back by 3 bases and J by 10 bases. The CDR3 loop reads CASSWTSLAYEQFF. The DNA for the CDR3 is TGTGCCAGCAGCTGGACTAGTCTGGCCTACGAGCAGTTCTTC.

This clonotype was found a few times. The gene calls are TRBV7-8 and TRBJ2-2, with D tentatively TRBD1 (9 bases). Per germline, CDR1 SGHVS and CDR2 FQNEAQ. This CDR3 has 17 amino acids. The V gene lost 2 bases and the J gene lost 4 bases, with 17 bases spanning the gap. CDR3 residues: CASSLRDRAGGTGELFF. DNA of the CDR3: TGTGCCAGCAGCTTAAGGGACAGGGCGGGGGGCACCGGGGAGCTGTTTTTT.

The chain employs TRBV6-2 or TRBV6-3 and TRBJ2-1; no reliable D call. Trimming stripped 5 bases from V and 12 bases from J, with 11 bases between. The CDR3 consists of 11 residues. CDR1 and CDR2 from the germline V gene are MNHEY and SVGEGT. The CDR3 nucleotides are TGTGCCAGCAGTAAAGGAGTTGGGCAGTTCTTC. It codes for CASSKGVGQFF.